The TCR beta chain described here comes from a study of T cell repertoires in cytomegalovirus infection. Study details: Public TCR beta signatures were indicative of both CMV infection and a matching HLA type. Study-wide results and limits: HLA-C-restricted CMV-specific TCR beta clonotypes prevailed in the ex vivo response.

Regarding this clonotype: Its specificity is unknown.

Each CDR3 protein is one row after TCRdb ran MiXCR on the reads. The data show roughly 200,000 distinct CDR3 sequences, 8% to 10% seen once. Sequencing was carried out using PBMCs. The receptor's source is a human donor in good health (CMV status not recorded). Some clones in this sample may be carry-over from other donors' samples.

The chain's CDR3 is CASSRDGKSNQPQHF. The DNA of the CDR3 is TGTGCCAGCAGTCGAGACGGGAAAAGCAATCAGCCCCAGCATTTT. This sequence joins TRBV12-3 or TRBV12-4 and TRBJ1-5; D not resolved. This CDR3 comprises 15 residues. Deletions cut 5 bases from V and 1 base from J, with 12 bases between.